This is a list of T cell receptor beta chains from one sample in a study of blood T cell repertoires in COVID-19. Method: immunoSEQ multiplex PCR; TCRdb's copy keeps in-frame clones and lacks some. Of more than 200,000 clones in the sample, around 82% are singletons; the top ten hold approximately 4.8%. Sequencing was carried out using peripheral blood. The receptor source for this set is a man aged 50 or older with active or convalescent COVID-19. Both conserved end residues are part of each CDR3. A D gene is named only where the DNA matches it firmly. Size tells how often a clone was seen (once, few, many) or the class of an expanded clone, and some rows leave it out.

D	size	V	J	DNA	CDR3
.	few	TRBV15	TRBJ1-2	TGTGCCACCAGCAGAGGTGAACAGGTCGGCGGCTACACCTTC	CATSRGEQVGGYTF
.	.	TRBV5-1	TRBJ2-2	TGCGCCAGCAGCCCCCCGGGAGCCGGGGAGCTGTTTTTT	CASSPPGAGELFF
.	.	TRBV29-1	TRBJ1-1	TGCAGCGTTGAGTGGGGGGGGCCGAACACTGAAGCTTTCTTT	CSVEWGGPNTEAFF
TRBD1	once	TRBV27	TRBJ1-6	TGTGCCAGCAGTTTAAACAGGGGGCAGGGTTCACCCCTCCACTTT	CASSLNRGQGSPLHF
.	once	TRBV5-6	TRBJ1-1	TGTGCCAGCAGCTTGGGGGCTCTTGAAGCTTTCTTT	CASSLGALEAFF
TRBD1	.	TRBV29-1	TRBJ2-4	TGCAGCGTCCCCGGACAGGGGGCGGCCGATATAGCCAAAAACATTCAGTACTTC	CSVPGQGAADIAKNIQYF
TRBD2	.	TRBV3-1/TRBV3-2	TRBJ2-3	TGTGCCAGCAGCCAAGATCAGTACGGGCGGGGGGCCCAGGAGGATACGCAGTATTTT	CASSQDQYGRGAQEDTQYF
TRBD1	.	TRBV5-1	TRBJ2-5	TGCGCCAGCACCGGGACAGGGGCCCCCCAAGAGACCCAGTACTTC	CASTGTGAPQETQYF
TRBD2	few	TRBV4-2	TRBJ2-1	TGTGCCAGCAGCCAAGAGCCTACCGGGACTACTTCCTACAATGAGCAGTTCTTC	CASSQEPTGTTSYNEQFF
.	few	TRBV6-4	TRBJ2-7	TGTGCCAGCAGTCTAGGGGGCGAGCAGTACTTC	CASSLGGEQYF
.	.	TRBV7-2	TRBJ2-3	TGTGCCAGCAGCTTAGCTTCGGGGTCCTCAGATACGCAGTATTTT	CASSLASGSSDTQYF
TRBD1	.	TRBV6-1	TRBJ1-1	TGTGCCAGCAGTGAAGGGGGACAGCCGAACACTGAAGCTTTCTTT	CASSEGGQPNTEAFF
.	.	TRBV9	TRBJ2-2	TGTGCCAGCAGCAATAGTCGTCCCGGGGAGCTGTTTTTT	CASSNSRPGELFF
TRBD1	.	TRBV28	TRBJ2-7	TGTGCCAGCAGGAGGACAGGGGGCAGGGGCTACGAGCAGTACTTC	CASRRTGGRGYEQYF
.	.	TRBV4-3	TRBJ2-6	TGCGCCAGCAGCCAAGGAGATAGCAGGGCGTCCTCTGGGGCCAACGTCCTGACTTTC	CASSQGDSRASSGANVLTF
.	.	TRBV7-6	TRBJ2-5	TGTGCCAGCAGCTCCGGGGGGCGCAGGGGGCCAGAGACCCAGTACTTC	CASSSGGRRGPETQYF
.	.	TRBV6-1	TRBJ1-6	TGTGCCAGCAGTGAGAGAGCGGCACCCCTCCACTTT	CASSERAAPLHF
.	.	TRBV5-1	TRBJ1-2	TGCGCCAGCAGCTCTGGAGGGAACGTGATCGTGGATGGCTACACCTTC	CASSSGGNVIVDGYTF
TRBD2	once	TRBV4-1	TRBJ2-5	TGCGCCAGCAGCCCAGGACTAGCACAAGAGACCCAGTACTTC	CASSPGLAQETQYF
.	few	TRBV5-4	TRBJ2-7	TGTGCCAGCAGCTTGGACCCGGGGGTGTCCTACGAGCAGTACTTC	CASSLDPGVSYEQYF
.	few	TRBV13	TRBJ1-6	TGTGCCAGCAGCTTCAGGGGCTCACCCCTCCACTTT	CASSFRGSPLHF
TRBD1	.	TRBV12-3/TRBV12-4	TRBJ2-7	TGTGCCAGCAGTGACAGGGGGCGAGAGCAGTACTTC	CASSDRGREQYF
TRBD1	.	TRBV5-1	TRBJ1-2	TGCGCCAGCAGCTTAGACAGGGGTTATGGCTACACCTTC	CASSLDRGYGYTF
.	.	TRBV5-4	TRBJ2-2	TGTGCCAGCAGCTTGAACGTTGAGAGCACCGGGGAGCTGTTTTTT	CASSLNVESTGELFF
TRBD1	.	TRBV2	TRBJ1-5	TGTGCCAGCAGAGGGGACAGTAGCAATCAGCCCCAGCATTTT	CASRGDSSNQPQHF
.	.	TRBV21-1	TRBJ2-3	TGTGCCAGCAGTCGACAGGAGGACACAGATACGCAGTATTTT	CASSRQEDTDTQYF
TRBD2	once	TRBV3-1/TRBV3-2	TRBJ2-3	TGTGCCAGCAGCCAAGGGCTAGCGGGCCCCGGGAAAGATACGCAGTATTTT	CASSQGLAGPGKDTQYF
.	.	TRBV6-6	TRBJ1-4	TGTGCCAGCAGTTATCGTCTACAGGGACCTAATGAAAAACTGTTTTTT	CASSYRLQGPNEKLFF
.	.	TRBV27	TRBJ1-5	TGTGCCAGCAGTTTAGGGTCAGGGGGCAATCAGCCCCAGCATTTT	CASSLGSGGNQPQHF
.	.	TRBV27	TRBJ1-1	TGTGCCAGCAGTTTATCAGGCCGGGGGGCTGAAGCTTTCTTT	CASSLSGRGAEAFF
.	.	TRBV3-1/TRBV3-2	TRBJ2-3	TGTGCCAGCAGCCAAGCCCTGAGCACAGATACGCAGTATTTT	CASSQALSTDTQYF
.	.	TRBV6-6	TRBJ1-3	TGTGCCAGCAGTTACCGACTCCCGAGCTCTGGAAACACCATATATTTT	CASSYRLPSSGNTIYF
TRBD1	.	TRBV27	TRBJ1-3	TGTGCCAGCAGCTGGGACAGGGGAAACACCATATATTTT	CASSWDRGNTIYF